The 18 T cell receptor beta chains below come from one sample, sequenced in a study of blood T cells in healthy people across ages. Primers used in a second PCR of about 6 to 11 cycles were a sample-barcoded 5' primer and a J-beta primer mix. In TCRdb, the 5' RACE reads were re-called with MiXCR into one record per CDR3 protein. The table includes about 640,000 distinct CDR3 sequences, around 54% detected once. Sequenced material: blood. Receptor source: a man in his fifties or sixties in good health.

J is TRBJ1-1 and V is TRBV20-1; TRBD1 might be the D (6 bases). The CDR3 runs 12 residues. From germline, CDR1 is DFQATT and CDR2 SNEGSKA (reference sequence). Trimming took off 6 bases at V and 7 bases at J, with 15 bases between the two ends. The CDR3 sequence: CSALGGAGEAFF. CDR3 nucleotides: TGCAGTGCCCTCGGGGGGGCGGGTGAAGCTTTCTTT.

The chain carries TRBV12-3 or TRBV12-4 and TRBJ2-7; perhaps TRBD1 as D (6 bases). Trimming took off 0 bases at V and 0 bases at J, with 18 bases between the two ends. The CDR3 loop spans 18 amino acids. In nucleotides, the CDR3 is TGTGCCAGCAGTTTAGCCCTTTTACAGGGCGCCAGCTCCTACGAGCAGTACTTC. It is translated as CASSLALLQGASSYEQYF.

This clonotype was seen once. The chain joins TRBV5-1 to TRBJ2-3; D is perhaps TRBD1 (6 bases). The germline V gene encodes CDR1 SGHRS and CDR2 YFSETQ. V was pared by 4 bases and J by 2 bases, with 14 bases between. The CDR3 is made up of 15 amino acids. The CDR3 DNA reads as TGCGCCAGCAGCAGTGGGGGCGTCCACACAGATACGCAGTATTTT. Its translation: CASSSGGVHTDTQYF.

The chain links TRBV4-1 to TRBJ1-4; 8 nucleotides align to TRBD1. Unmatched junction bases numbered 9, after V lost 3 bases and J lost 6 bases. The CDR3 runs to 16 residues. From germline, CDR1 is MGHRA and CDR2 YSYEKL. CDR3 DNA: TGCGCCAGCAGCCAGGTCACAGGGGGATGGGATGAAAAACTGTTTTTT. Protein product: CASSQVTGGWDEKLFF.

This chain uses TRBV29-1 with TRBJ2-1; the match to TRBD1 covers 10 bases. Germline V gives CDR1 SQVTM, CDR2 ANQGSEA. The J segment lost 5 bases and the V segment lost 8 bases, leaving 6 bases of the junction unmatched. This CDR3 spans 13 amino acids. In DNA form, the CDR3 reads TGCAGCCATGACAGGGGGCCTAACAATGAGCAGTTCTTC. Translation: CSHDRGPNNEQFF.

The chain joins TRBV6-1 to TRBJ1-5, with TRBD1 matching over 8 bases. The CDR3 contains 15 residues. CDR1 and CDR2 from the germline V gene are MNHNS and SASEGT. With V trimmed by 5 bases and J by 3 bases, 6 bases remained unmatched. The CDR3 bases are TGTGCCAGCAGTATTCAGGGGGCGTCCAATCAGCCCCAGCATTTT. As protein: CASSIQGASNQPQHF.

V gene TRBV6-5 combines with J gene TRBJ2-1; 9 nucleotides agree with TRBD2. Germline lookup yields CDR1 MNHEY and CDR2 SVGAGI. The CDR3 totals 15 residues. V lost 0 bases and J lost 10; bases outside the gene matches: 7. For the CDR3, the DNA is TGTGCCAGCAGTTACTCCGCTAGCGGGGAGCTAGAGCAGTTCTTC. It codes for CASSYSASGELEQFF.

The genes are TRBV27 and TRBJ1-1; D call uncertain. This CDR3 has 14 residues. Looked up from germline, CDR1 is MNHEY and CDR2 is SMNVEV (reference sequence). V lost 5 bases, J lost 0 bases, and 10 bases lay in between. CDR3 loop: CASSPDTMNTEAFF. Here the CDR3 DNA reads TGTGCCAGCAGTCCAGACACGATGAACACTGAAGCTTTCTTT.

The rearrangement joins TRBV5-1 to TRBJ2-3; D may be TRBD1 (6 bases). V gave up 3 bases and J gave up 0 bases, with 11 bases separating them. Germline V gene lookup returns CDR1 SGHRS and CDR2 YFSETQ. The length of the CDR3 is 15 residues. This chain's CDR3 is CASSSQGFSTDTQYF. DNA for the CDR3: TGCGCCAGCAGCTCGCAGGGGTTTAGCACAGATACGCAGTATTTT.

This clonotype was observed a few times. The chain is built from TRBV3-1 and TRBJ2-7; 7 bases map to TRBD2. With the DNA end fitting TRBJ2-5 better, the J assignment may be wrong. Germline-derived CDR1 and CDR2 are LGHDT and YNNKEL (reference sequence). The CDR3 is made up of 13 amino acids. CDR3 sequence (DNA): TGTGCCAGCAGCCGACCGGGAGGAGGGACCCAGTACTTC. Protein product: CASSRPGGGTQYF.

This clonotype showed up just once. The chain has TRBV4-1 and TRBJ2-1; TRBD2 matches 8 bases. Germline V gene data show CDR1 as MGHRA and CDR2 as YSYEKL. The CDR3 sequence is 16 residues long. V shed 6 bases and J 0 bases; nucleotides not matched to a gene: 7. The CDR3 protein is CASRVSGESSYNEQFF. The DNA for the CDR3 is TGCGCCAGCAGAGTTAGCGGGGAGAGCTCCTACAATGAGCAGTTCTTC.

Ten or more counts support this clonotype. The chain links TRBV27 to TRBJ1-6; D unresolved. Germline lookup yields CDR1 MNHEY and CDR2 SMNVEV (reference sequence). The V end was cut by 1 base, the J end by 7 bases, with 8 bases between. The CDR3 loop spans 14 amino acids. The CDR3 sequence is CASSLFLGNSPLHF. The CDR3 DNA sequence: TGTGCCAGCAGTTTATTCTTGGGGAATTCACCCCTCCACTTT.

V and J are TRBV28 and TRBJ2-2, with 7 bases that match TRBD1. The CDR3 is made up of 20 amino acids. CDR1 is MDHEN and CDR2 is SYDVKM in the germline V gene. V shed 1 base and J 5 bases; nucleotides not matched to a gene: 19. The chain's CDR3 is CASSLYALAGTEILTGELFF. In DNA form, the CDR3 reads TGTGCCAGCAGTTTATATGCCCTGGCCGGGACAGAAATTCTGACCGGGGAGCTGTTTTTT.

The chain uses TRBV18 and TRBJ2-5, with TRBD1 matching over 7 bases. This CDR3 comprises 15 residues. Per the germline V gene, CDR1 is KGHSH and CDR2 is LQKENI. The trim removed 3 bases at V and 2 bases at J, leaving 6 bases unmatched. The chain's CDR3 is CASSPSWTGQETQYF. CDR3 DNA sequence: TGTGCCAGCTCACCGAGTTGGACAGGACAAGAGACCCAGTACTTC.

This chain joins TRBV6-2 or TRBV6-3 and TRBJ2-1; 7 bases fit TRBD1. Trimming removed 7 bases from V and 12 bases from J; junction bases left unmatched: 15. The CDR3 totals 14 residues. Germline CDR1 MNHEY, CDR2 SVGEGT. CDR3 region: CASTYGDSGKGQFF. As DNA, the CDR3 is TGTGCCAGCACCTATGGGGACAGTGGAAAAGGGCAGTTCTTC.

The rearrangement uses TRBV11-3 and TRBJ2-2; D gene ambiguous. This CDR3 comprises 13 residues. The germline V and J ends were trimmed by 5 bases and 8 bases, with 12 bases remaining between them. The germline V gene has CDR1 SGHNT and CDR2 YENEEA. This CDR3 is CASSPSSRGELFF. The CDR3, as DNA: TGTGCCAGCAGCCCAAGTTCCCGAGGGGAGCTGTTTTTT.

The rearrangement links TRBV7-2 to TRBJ2-1; weak D call: TRBD2 (6 bases). CDR1 and CDR2 from the germline V gene are SGHTA and FQGNSA. The CDR3 is 13 residues long. V lost 6 bases and J 15 bases, leaving 21 bases between the germline ends. The CDR3 protein is CASSRWGGALGFF. DNA of the CDR3: TGTGCCAGCAGTCGTTGGGGCGGGGCGCTGGGGTTCTTC.

A few counts support this clonotype. The V and J genes are TRBV7-2 and TRBJ2-1; D is tentatively TRBD1 or TRBD2 (6 bases each). V was pared by 4 bases and J by 4 bases, with 14 bases between. The CDR3 is made up of 15 amino acids. Germline CDR1 reads SGHTA; CDR2 reads FQGNSA. CDR3 nucleotide sequence: TGTGCCAGCAGCTGGGACCAGGGGAGGTACAATGAGCAGTTCTTC. Its protein is CASSWDQGRYNEQFF.